Following are 4 T cell receptor beta chains from one sample sequenced in a study of shared clonotypes between healthy human individuals (dated by TCRdb to 2020 to 2021). Library preparation was by the immunoSEQ multiplex PCR assay. Drawn from immuneACCESS, this table holds only the in-frame rearrangements with V and J called that TCRdb kept. Clones are partly lost; checked studies trace under half to an unresolved V gene and leave the rest unexplained. Within this sample are over 1.5 million clones, with under 99% of them counted one time only. The ten biggest clones cover roughly 0.45% of the sample. The sample was naive CD4+ T cells sorted from blood. What the cell subset or site label conveys for this sample: CD45RA+ positively selected. These receptors were taken from a man aged 25 to 40 in good health.

Here the CDR3 reads CASSLELAGGPDTQYF. Written as DNA, the CDR3 is TGCGCCAGCAGCTTGGAACTAGCGGGAGGTCCAGATACGCAGTATTTT. V gene TRBV5-1 combines with J gene TRBJ2-3, with 12 bases matching TRBD2. V lost 0 bases to trimming and J lost 4 bases; unmatched junction nucleotides: 3. Germline loops: CDR1 SGHRS, CDR2 YFSETQ. The CDR3 sequence is 16 residues long.

This chain links TRBV21-1 with TRBJ1-2; the table's D call TRBD1 went unverified against the DNA. TRBV21-1 is shown as a pseudogene. The CDR3 totals 15 residues. CDR3 bases: TGTGCCAGCAGCCTACGACAGGGAGTGAGCTATGGCTACACCTTC. This codes for CASSLRQGVSYGYTF.

This chain joins TRBV10-3 and TRBJ2-3; possible D gene TRBD1, 7 bases. This CDR3 contains 15 residues. V was cut by 2 bases and J by 2 bases, with 11 bases left in between. Germline-derived CDR1 and CDR2 are ENHRY and SYGVKD. CDR3 amino acids: CAISEAGGSTDTQYF. The DNA for the CDR3 is TGTGCCATCAGTGAGGCAGGGGGGTCCACAGATACGCAGTATTTT.

The V and J genes are TRBV18 and TRBJ2-7, with D possibly matching TRBD1 (6 bases). Looked up from germline, CDR1 is KGHSH and CDR2 is LQKENI. V lost 1 base and J 0 bases, leaving 10 bases between the germline ends. The CDR3 length is 15 residues. The CDR3 loop is CASSPLETGSYEQYF. In DNA, the CDR3 is TGTGCCAGCTCACCACTCGAGACAGGCTCCTACGAGCAGTACTTC.